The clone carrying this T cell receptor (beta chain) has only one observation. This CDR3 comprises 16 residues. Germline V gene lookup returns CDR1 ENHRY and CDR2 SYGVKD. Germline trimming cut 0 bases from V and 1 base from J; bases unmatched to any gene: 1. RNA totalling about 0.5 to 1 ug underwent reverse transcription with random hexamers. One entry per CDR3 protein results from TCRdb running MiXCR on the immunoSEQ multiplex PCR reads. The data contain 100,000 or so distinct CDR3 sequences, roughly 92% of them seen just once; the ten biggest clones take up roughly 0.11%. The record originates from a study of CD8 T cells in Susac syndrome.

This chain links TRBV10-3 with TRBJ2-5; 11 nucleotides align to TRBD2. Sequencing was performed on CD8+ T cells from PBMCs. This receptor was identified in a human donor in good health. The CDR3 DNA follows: TGTGCCATCAGTGAGTCTCTAGCGGGGGGCCAAGAGACCCAGTACTTC. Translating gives CAISESLAGGQETQYF.